These 15 T cell receptor beta chains were all obtained from the same sample, sequenced in a study of Graves' ophthalmopathy and Graves' hyperthyroidism. As the template, RNA transcripts were used to amplify TCR beta CDR3 regions. RT-PCR with HTBI primers came first, then second-round multiplex PCR. TCRdb reanalysed the multiplex PCR reads using MiXCR and keeps one entry per CDR3 protein. The table records 150,000 to 200,000 distinct CDR3 sequences, 30% to 45% of them present only once. The sample comprised peripheral blood. Every receptor here comes from a man aged 25-40 years with Graves' ophthalmopathy.

This clonotype was counted ten times or more. V and J are TRBV28 and TRBJ2-5; TRBD1 matches at 8 bases. The J segment lost 7 bases and the V segment lost 5 bases, leaving 6 bases of the junction unmatched. This CDR3 is built from 13 residues. Germline V gives CDR1 MDHEN, CDR2 SYDVKM. CDR3 DNA: TGTGCCAGCAGTACAGGGGGATTAGGGACCCAGTACTTC. It is translated as CASSTGGLGTQYF.

This clonotype has at least ten counts. The chain recombines TRBV4-2 with TRBJ1-1, with 8 bases that match TRBD1. V lost 4 bases, J lost 5 bases, and 6 bases stayed unmatched. Germline loops: CDR1 LGHNA, CDR2 YNFKEQ. The CDR3 is 14 amino acids. CDR3 amino acids: CASSPTRQGTEAFF. In nucleotides, the CDR3 is TGTGCCAGCAGCCCTACCCGACAGGGGACTGAAGCTTTCTTT.

At least ten counts were recorded for this clonotype. The rearrangement uses TRBV6-1 and TRBJ1-5; maybe TRBD1 (5 bases). This CDR3 is 15 amino acids long. Germline V CDR1 and CDR2: MNHNS, SASEGT. The V end lost 11 bases, the J end lost 3 bases, and 20 bases lay between the germline ends. CDR3 loop: CARDLTGLNNQPQHF. The CDR3 DNA reads TGTGCCCGCGACCTTACGGGGCTAAACAATCAGCCCCAGCATTTT.

The chain employs TRBV7-2 and TRBJ1-6; 9 nucleotides line up with TRBD1. J gave up 10 bases and V 4 bases, and 8 bases lay outside the gene matches. From germline, CDR1 is SGHTA and CDR2 FQGNSA. There are 15 residues in the CDR3. The CDR3 region has the DNA TGTGCCAGCAGCTCGAACACAGGGGGCCGATCACCCCTCCACTTT. It encodes CASSSNTGGRSPLHF.

V is TRBV27 and J is TRBJ1-2; D is unresolved. V gave up 6 bases and J gave up 3 bases, with 14 bases separating them. Germline lookup yields CDR1 MNHEY and CDR2 SMNVEV (reference sequence). The CDR3 has 14 residues. CDR3 loop: CASSRRGSDYGYTF. DNA of the CDR3: TGTGCCAGCAGCCGTCGGGGAAGCGACTATGGCTACACCTTC.

This clonotype was picked up many times. This chain connects TRBV7-2 to TRBJ2-5, with 7 positions matching TRBD2. Germline V gene lookup returns CDR1 SGHTA and CDR2 FQGNSA. CDR3 size: 14 residues. Trimming at V came to 2 bases and at J to 5 bases, leaving 5 bases not matched to a gene. The CDR3 DNA reads TGTGCCAGCAGCTTAAACGGGGGGAAGGAGACCCAGTACTTC. Protein: CASSLNGGKETQYF.

This clonotype was seen a single time. The chain combines TRBV24-1 with TRBJ2-5, with D uncertain. Germline CDR1 reads KGHDR; CDR2 reads SFDVKD. This CDR3 comprises 14 residues. V dropped 6 bases and J dropped 3 bases, with 13 bases sitting between them. As DNA, the CDR3 is TGTGCCACCAGTCCGGTGGGCGGAGAAGAGACCCAGTACTTC. Residues: CATSPVGGEETQYF.

The chain employs TRBV7-2 and TRBJ1-1; weak D call: TRBD1 (6 bases). The CDR3 is 15 amino acids. Trimming removed 0 bases from V and 0 bases from J, with 8 bases in between. Germline values: CDR1 SGHTA, CDR2 FQGNSA. In DNA form, the CDR3 reads TGTGCCAGCAGCTTAGCAACAGGGATGAACACTGAAGCTTTCTTT. Its translation is CASSLATGMNTEAFF.

The chain uses TRBV6-2 or TRBV6-3 and TRBJ2-7; D uncertain. Trimming shortened V by 5 bases and J by 0 bases, and 11 bases separated the two germline ends. This CDR3 is 14 amino acids long. Germline-derived CDR1 and CDR2 are MNHEY and SVGEGT. The CDR3 DNA sequence: TGTGCCAGCAGTCTCCGGCCTAACTCCTACGAGCAGTACTTC. It codes for CASSLRPNSYEQYF.

The gene calls are TRBV6-2 or TRBV6-3 and TRBJ2-7; unclear D gene. The germline V gene encodes CDR1 MNHEY and CDR2 SVGEGT. The CDR3 covers 13 residues. Trimming took off 2 bases at V and 8 bases at J, with 13 bases between the two ends. The CDR3 reads CASSYVESSQQYF. The CDR3 coding sequence is TGTGCCAGCAGTTACGTGGAGTCCTCACAGCAGTACTTC.

This clonotype came up many times. The chain combines TRBV28 with TRBJ2-7; D remains ambiguous. CDR1 and CDR2 (germline): MDHEN, SYDVKM. Trimming pared 5 bases from V and 7 bases from J, leaving 9 bases between. CDR3 size: 11 residues. The CDR3 loop reads CASSLSAEQYF. CDR3 sequence (DNA): TGTGCCAGCAGTCTTTCGGCGGAGCAGTACTTC.

This chain connects TRBV12-3 or TRBV12-4 to TRBJ1-2; D is unclear. The germline V and J ends were trimmed by 5 bases and 5 bases, with 24 bases remaining between them. The CDR3 spans 17 residues. The CDR3 reads CASSPTTAQLLHYGYTF. As DNA, the CDR3 is TGTGCCAGCAGTCCCACTACCGCACAATTATTGCATTATGGCTACACCTTC.

This clonotype was observed many times. The J gene is TRBJ1-5, the V gene TRBV12-3 or TRBV12-4, with 7 positions matching TRBD1. V lost 6 bases to trimming and J lost 2 bases; unmatched junction nucleotides: 4. This CDR3 is 14 amino acids long. CDR3 in amino acids: CASSRTGGNQPQHF. The CDR3, as DNA: TGTGCCAGCAGCAGAACAGGGGGCAATCAGCCCCAGCATTTT.

Worth noting for this clonotype: At one end the junction does not follow the germline gene, possibly because of a read error. The chain carries TRBV28 and TRBJ1-2; 8 nucleotides align to TRBD1. CDR1 is MDHEN and CDR2 is SYDVKM in the germline V gene. The CDR3 extends over 15 amino acids. CDR3 sequence reads: CASSSPGRGRDGHTF. The CDR3 coding sequence is TGTGCCAGCAGTTCGCCGGGCAGGGGGCGTGATGGCCACACCTTC.

This clonotype was counted ten times or more. The chain uses TRBV6-5 and TRBJ1-1; D is undetermined. The V and J ends lost 0 bases and 1 base respectively, with 9 bases between them. Germline values: CDR1 MNHEY, CDR2 SVGAGI. This CDR3 comprises 15 residues. CDR3 coding DNA: TGTGCCAGCAGTTACTCCAAGGGTACGAACACTGAAGCTTTCTTT. Amino acid sequence: CASSYSKGTNTEAFF.